Here is one T cell receptor beta chain with its context. What this receptor recognizes is not known. Base quality data are lacking; no much larger clone is found one base away. Stable Graves' hyperthyroidism was defined as no progression to ophthalmopathy during 18 months of follow-up. Hyperthyroidism patients were aged 18 to 65 years and newly diagnosed, with disease duration of less than 2 months. Exclusion was applied to patients with uncontrolled infections, other autoimmune diseases, pregnancy or lactation. Diagnoses relied on clinical symptoms, serum thyroxine and TRAb, thyroid ultrasound and orbital computed tomography. PBMCs were separated from roughly 10 ml of fresh peripheral blood using Ficoll-Paque density gradient centrifugation. Trizol reagent was used to extract total RNA, and RNA quality was then checked on an Agilent 2100 Bioanalyzer. V is trimmed back by 3 bases and J by 1 base, and the junction contains 3 bases that no gene match accounts for. Its CDR3 holds 15 amino acids, cysteine through phenylalanine. The DNA shown is the 45-base CDR3, in frame from base 1.

The data belong to a study of T cells in Graves' hyperthyroidism and ophthalmopathy (dated by TCRdb to between 2019 and 2020). In terms of the full investigation: Peripheral blood was collected at initial diagnosis, before any treatment. The study also compared thyroid tissue and blood T-cell repertoires from more than 5 Graves' hyperthyroidism patients. TCR V-J signatures able to tell the groups apart were searched for in a discovery cohort of around 95 patients, of whom 40 to 45 had Graves' ophthalmopathy and roughly 58 had stable Graves' hyperthyroidism. The 100 discovery patients were randomly split 7:3 into training and test sets. After blood sampling, hyperthyroidism patients were treated with methimazole at a starting dose of 30 mg daily, and ophthalmopathy patients were treated with high-dose intravenous methylprednisolone. The paper describes TCR Vbeta CDR3 sequencing of around 130 peripheral blood samples, made up of some 40 ophthalmopathy patients, around 78 hyperthyroidism patients and roughly 17 progressor patients. An independent validation cohort of around 19 hyperthyroidism patients and 15 or so patients who later progressed to ophthalmopathy tested prospective prediction of ophthalmopathy. Results the study describes overall, beyond this receptor: During validation, the model predicted progression to ophthalmopathy a median of approximately 7 months ahead of onset, with just under 71% sensitivity and around 73% specificity. Sample size was not statistically predetermined, and investigators were not blinded to group allocation. Most expanded thyroid clonotypes (frequency above 0.001) were also detected in blood, suggesting blood repertoires may reflect thyroid immune responses. A 13 V-J signature model separated ophthalmopathy from stable hyperthyroidism, with just over 85% sensitivity and 81% to 82% specificity in cross-validation and 80%/75% in testing.

TCR beta CDR3 regions were amplified from RNA transcripts. For the first round of RT-PCR on the TCR CDR3, the HTBI primer set was used together with the Qiagen OneStep RT-PCR kit. Libraries were constructed in a second round of multiplex PCR, after which size selection and purification were carried out. Paired-end sequencing of the libraries was performed with 100 bp reads on an Illumina HiSeq2000. The source study handled its data this way. SOAPnuke was used to process the raw data, with reads discarded if the reads contained adapters or uncalled bases, had a mean Phred below 15, or lacked an exact constant-primer or identifier match. COPE v1.2.5 was used to merge the high-quality paired reads, and each unique nucleotide sequence was defined as a clonotype. MiTCR v1.1 was used to align clonotypes to the IMGT TRBV, TRBD and TRBJ reference segments. Analysis was restricted to V-J combinations with a frequency above 0.0001, which covered roughly 99% of repertoires. The TCS score was defined as F50 (clonal expansion) divided by E x V (chaos), with BLOSUM62-based TCRdist calculated between CDR3 peptides within each V-J. Welch's t-statistics and random forest reduced fewer than 600 V-J features to 13, which were used in a naive Bayes classifier (R e1071). TCRdb reprocessed the public reads (quality trimming at Q25 with fastp, clone calling with MiXCR) and kept in-frame beta chains. Under each unique CDR3 protein, matching rows form one entry showing the most common genes and DNA. The V and J calls follow TCRdb's processing rather than the paper's. This sample has hundreds of thousands of distinct CDR3 sequences in its table, and 25% of those were observed once. 70% to 75% of the sample is taken by the ten largest.

The chain is made from TRBV12-3 or TRBV12-4 and TRBJ2-5, and TRBD2 matches 9 of the central bases. Sample: blood. The source is a man aged 50-59 years with Graves' hyperthyroidism. This receptor has the CDR3 CASSLSSGTQETQYF. The DNA is as follows: TGTGCCAGCAGTTTGTCTAGCGGGACCCAAGAGACCCAGTACTTC.